The 24 T cell receptor beta chains below come from one sample, sequenced in a study of control samples from healthy donors and cancer patients. Method: immunoSEQ multiplex PCR; TCRdb's copy keeps in-frame clones and lacks some. Altogether roughly 69,000 clones are present, under 85% being singletons, with the ten largest covering about a sixth. The sequencing input was blood. Receptors originate from a man aged 60 to 69 in good health.

The CDR3, as DNA: TGTGCCAGCAGTCCTCTCTGGACTAGCACCCAAGAGACCCAGTACTTC. Encoded protein: CASSPLWTSTQETQYF. The chain links TRBV28 to TRBJ2-5; 8 bases are a match to TRBD2. Germline-derived CDR1 and CDR2 are MDHEN and SYDVKM. V lost 5 bases and J lost 1; bases outside the gene matches: 9. CDR3 length: 16 amino acids.

The chain recombines TRBV5-1 with TRBJ2-3, with D tentatively TRBD2 (6 bases). The CDR3 runs 14 residues. Trimming removed 6 bases at V and 6 bases at J, with 17 bases between. The germline CDR1 and CDR2 sequences are SGHRS and YFSETQ. The CDR3 loop reads CASTPNLASDTQYF. Written as DNA, the CDR3 is TGCGCCAGCACTCCTAACCTAGCGTCGGATACGCAGTATTTT.

J is TRBJ2-7 and V is TRBV5-6; the D is unclear. The V and J ends lost 4 bases and 2 bases respectively, with 4 bases between them. CDR3 length equals 11 residues. Per the germline V gene, CDR1 is SGHDT and CDR2 is YYEEEE. The CDR3, as DNA: TGTGCCAGCAGCCCCGCCTACGAGCAGTACTTC. This translates into CASSPAYEQYF.

The chain couples TRBV11-2 to TRBJ1-3, with D uncertain. The CDR3 has 14 residues. Germline V lookup: CDR1 SGHAT, CDR2 FQNNGV. The ends were cut back, 0 bases at V and 1 base at J, with 4 bases in the middle. The CDR3 region is CASSLEGSGNTIYF. The DNA of the CDR3 is TGTGCCAGCAGCTTAGAGGGTTCTGGAAACACCATATATTTT. Looking up the rest from reference TRBV11-2 and TRBJ1-3 gives the full variable domain: EAGVAQSPRYKIIEKRQSVAFWCNPISGHATLYWYQQILGQGPKLLIQFQNNGVVDDSQLPKDRFSAERLKGVDSTLKIQPAKLEDSAVYLCASSLEGSGNTIYFGEGSWLTVV.

This sequence joins TRBV28 and TRBJ1-2; 9 bases fit TRBD1. Looked up from germline, CDR1 is MDHEN and CDR2 is SYDVKM. The CDR3 has 14 amino acids. V trimming: 2 bases; J trimming: 4 bases; junction bases outside the gene matches: 2. The CDR3 protein is CASSLTGGSYGYTF. For the CDR3, the DNA is TGTGCCAGCAGTTTAACAGGGGGCTCCTATGGCTACACCTTC.

Comment on this clone: In the same sample, other DNA sequences code for this CDR3. The chain combines TRBV5-1 with TRBJ2-1, with 11 bases aligning to TRBD2. Trimming cost V 0 bases and J 8 bases; bases outside gene matches: 7. This CDR3 spans 16 amino acids. From germline, CDR1 is SGHRS and CDR2 YFSETQ. The CDR3 loop reads CASSLGGTSGVDEQFF. CDR3 bases: TGCGCCAGCAGCTTGGGTGGGACTAGCGGCGTAGATGAGCAGTTCTTC.

This clone has more than one count but fewer than ten. The chain combines TRBV24-1 with TRBJ2-2; no firm D call. V dropped 0 bases and J dropped 0 bases, with 7 bases sitting between them. In germline, CDR1 is KGHDR, CDR2 SFDVKD. This CDR3 spans 16 amino acids. DNA for the CDR3: TGTGCCACCAGTGATTTGGGATTATCGAACACCGGGGAGCTGTTTTTT. This gives the protein CATSDLGLSNTGELFF.

In nucleotides, the CDR3 is TGTGCCAGCAGTCCTCTAGCGGGAGACCCCTACAATGAGCAGTTCTTC. Its protein is CASSPLAGDPYNEQFF. This chain links TRBV28 with TRBJ2-1; 10 nucleotides agree with TRBD2. Losses at the gene ends were 5 bases for V and 2 bases for J; bases not matched to a gene: 6. CDR3 length: 16 amino acids. The germline V gene has CDR1 MDHEN and CDR2 SYDVKM. The full variable domain, with the rest looked up from reference TRBV28 and TRBJ2-1, is DVKVTQSSRYLVKRTGEKVFLECVQDMDHENMFWYRQDPGLGLRLIYFSYDVKMKEKGDIPEGYSVSREKKERFSLILESASTNQTSMYLCASSPLAGDPYNEQFFGPGTRLTVL.

The CDR3: CASALGGQGTYEQYF. CDR3 bases: TGTGCCAGCGCCTTAGGGGGACAGGGAACCTACGAGCAGTACTTC. The chain is built from TRBV7-2 and TRBJ2-7; TRBD1 agrees at 9 bases. This CDR3 has 15 amino acids. J lost 2 bases, V lost 8 bases, and 10 bases had no gene match. The germline V gene encodes CDR1 SGHTA and CDR2 FQGNSA.

V is TRBV2 and J is TRBJ2-3, with TRBD1 matching 8 bases. This CDR3 has 16 amino acids. The V segment lost 6 bases and the J segment 2 bases; nucleotides outside the gene matches: 10. Germline V gene lookup returns CDR1 SNHLY and CDR2 FYNNEI. The CDR3 coding sequence is TGTGCCAGCAGACTTGGACAGGGAAGATACACAGATACGCAGTATTTT. Translated: CASRLGQGRYTDTQYF.

The gene calls are TRBV3-1 (or the pseudogene TRBV3-2) and TRBJ2-7; D gene unclear. V shed 1 base and J shed 4 bases, with 14 bases lying between them. Germline loops: CDR1 LGHDT, CDR2 YNNKEL (reference sequence). CDR3 size: 15 residues. The CDR3 here is CASSQGSSAIYEQYF. CDR3 DNA sequence: TGTGCCAGCAGCCAAGGGTCCTCGGCAATTTACGAGCAGTACTTC.

In DNA form, the CDR3 reads TGTGCCAGCAGACCTACAGGGGGCGGGGAGCTGTTTTTT. This codes for CASRPTGGGELFF. The chain uses TRBV6-2 or TRBV6-3 and TRBJ2-2, with 8 bases aligning to TRBD1. The V gene's germline CDR1 is MNHEY and CDR2 SVGEGT. The CDR3 is made up of 13 amino acids. The trim removed 6 bases at V and 7 bases at J, leaving 4 bases unmatched.

This clone was seen just once. The CDR3 DNA reads as TGTGCCAGCAGCCAAACAGGGAGGGCCGGGGAGCTGTTTTTT. As protein: CASSQTGRAGELFF. The chain carries TRBV3-1 (or the pseudogene TRBV3-2) and TRBJ2-2; D may be TRBD2 (7 bases). This CDR3 region has 14 residues. CDR1 LGHDT and CDR2 YNNKEL come from the germline V gene (reference sequence). Trimming pared 2 bases from V and 6 bases from J, leaving 10 bases between.

The chain has TRBV15 and TRBJ2-6, with D tentatively TRBD2 (5 bases). There are 17 residues in the CDR3. Germline V gives CDR1 LNHNV, CDR2 YYDKDF (reference sequence). V was cut by 5 bases and J by 0 bases, with 14 bases left in between. The CDR3 sequence is CATSGPTGFSGANVLTF. CDR3 coding DNA: TGTGCCACCAGCGGACCTACGGGATTCTCTGGGGCCAACGTCCTGACTTTC.

The chain employs TRBV2 and TRBJ2-7; D not certain. The CDR3 is made up of 19 amino acids. CDR1 and CDR2 (germline): SNHLY, FYNNEI. The V end was cut by 5 bases, the J end by 0 bases, with 26 bases between. CDR3 nucleotides: TGTGCCAGCAGTACACAAGCCTTATTGTTTGTAAGGAGCTCCTACGAGCAGTACTTC. Amino acids: CASSTQALLFVRSSYEQYF. Full variable domain (remainder filled in from reference TRBV2 and TRBJ2-7): EPEVTQTPSHQVTQMGQEVILRCVPISNHLYFYWYRQILGQKVEFLVSFYNNEISEKSEIFDDQFSVERPDGSNFTLKIRSTKLEDSAMYFCASSTQALLFVRSSYEQYFGPGTRLTVT.

The rearrangement joins TRBV28 to TRBJ2-1; TRBD2 matches 7 bases. Germline-derived CDR1 and CDR2 are MDHEN and SYDVKM. The CDR3 totals 15 residues. V lost 5 bases, J lost 5 bases, and 9 bases stayed unmatched. CDR3 sequence: CASSPAGSGDNEQFF. CDR3 nucleotide sequence: TGTGCCAGCAGTCCGGCGGGGAGCGGGGACAATGAGCAGTTCTTC.

The sample holds a few counts of this clone. The chain combines TRBV4-2 with TRBJ2-1; possibly TRBD2 for D (5 bases). CDR1 LGHNA and CDR2 YNFKEQ come from the germline V gene. V lost 0 bases and J 2 bases, leaving 11 bases between the germline ends. The CDR3 consists of 16 residues. The CDR3 sequence is CASSQEGLLAYNEQFF. The CDR3 DNA reads as TGTGCCAGCAGCCAAGAAGGACTCCTAGCCTACAATGAGCAGTTCTTC.

V usage is TRBV18 and J usage is TRBJ1-2; D unresolved. V lost 2 bases to trimming and J lost 1 base, with 8 bases between them. The CDR3 extends over 14 amino acids. Germline V gene data show CDR1 as KGHSH and CDR2 as LQKENI. The CDR3 region is CASSPLVNNYGYTF. In nucleotides, the CDR3 is TGTGCCAGCTCACCATTAGTCAATAACTATGGCTACACCTTC.

This clone has a single count. The chain joins TRBV6-5 to TRBJ2-1, with 11 bases matching TRBD1. The CDR3 totals 15 residues. CDR1 is MNHEY, CDR2 SVGAGI, per germline. J was trimmed by 7 bases and V by 6 bases; bases with no gene match: 8. This CDR3 is CASSRDRGGMNEQFF. The CDR3 bases are TGTGCCAGCAGCAGGGACAGGGGGGGAATGAATGAGCAGTTCTTC.

The V and J genes are TRBV18 and TRBJ2-7; 7 bases match TRBD1. Per germline, CDR1 KGHSH and CDR2 LQKENI. The CDR3 is made up of 17 amino acids. With 4 bases clipped from V and 3 bases from J, the junction kept 15 bases outside the gene matches. The CDR3 DNA sequence: TGTGCCAGCTCACAGTTAATGGGACAGCAGAACTACTACGAGCAGTACTTC. It yields the protein CASSQLMGQQNYYEQYF.

The V call is TRBV18, the J call TRBJ2-7, with 8 bases matching TRBD2. The germline V gene encodes CDR1 KGHSH and CDR2 LQKENI. The V and J ends lost 6 bases and 6 bases, in that order; junction bases with no gene match: 10. This CDR3 is built from 14 residues. CDR3 coding DNA: TGTGCCAGCTCCCTCGGGGGGGCGCGGGTCGAGCAGTACTTC. This gives the protein CASSLGGARVEQYF. Drawing the rest from reference TRBV18 and TRBJ2-7, the complete variable domain is NAGVMQNPRHLVRRRGQEARLRCSPMKGHSHVYWYRQLPEEGLKFMVYLQKENIIDESGMPKERFSAEFPKEGPSILRIQQVVRGDSAAYFCASSLGGARVEQYFGPGTRLTVT.

CDR3 amino acids: CSVAGPSYEQYF. The CDR3 DNA follows: TGCAGCGTAGCGGGCCCCTCCTACGAGCAGTACTTC. The V and J genes are TRBV29-1 and TRBJ2-7, with D possibly matching TRBD2 (6 bases). V shed 6 bases and J shed 0 bases, with 9 bases lying between them. The CDR3 has 12 amino acids. The germline gives CDR1 SQVTM, CDR2 ANQGSEA.

The chain combines TRBV27 with TRBJ1-4; tentatively, D is TRBD1 (6 bases). This CDR3 contains 14 residues. Per the germline V gene, CDR1 is MNHEY and CDR2 is SMNVEV (reference sequence). V lost 1 base, J lost 10 bases, and 13 bases lay in between. The chain's CDR3 is CASSLYQGSGKLFF. As DNA, the CDR3 is TGTGCCAGCAGTTTATATCAGGGGTCGGGAAAACTGTTTTTT.

There are a few counts of this clone. The DNA for the CDR3 is TGCGCCAGCAGGGTGGATTCAGGGCCCTCCACCTACGAGCAGTACTTC. This encodes CASRVDSGPSTYEQYF. This chain joins TRBV5-1 and TRBJ2-7, with TRBD1 as a possible D gene (5 bases). The CDR3 spans 16 residues. V was cut by 5 bases and J by 2 bases, with 20 bases left in between. The germline CDR1 and CDR2 sequences are SGHRS and YFSETQ. Full variable domain (missing parts from reference TRBV5-1 and TRBJ2-7): KAGVTQTPRYLIKTRGQQVTLSCSPISGHRSVSWYQQTPGQGLQFLFEYFSETQRNKGNFPGRFSGRQFSNSRSEMNVSTLELGDSALYLCASRVDSGPSTYEQYFGPGTRLTVT.